This T cell receptor (beta chain) was identified in a study of blood T cell repertoires in COVID-19 (TCRdb year 2020). In the study overall: Samples covering the acute and convalescent phases of COVID-19 were provided by collaborators in the United States, Italy and Spain. HLA class I and class II types, where available, came from metadata supplied by the sample provider rather than from assay-based typing. The repertoires were released in a freely available public database intended as a resource for research on the immune response to SARS-CoV-2. Deeply sampled blood TCRbeta repertoires from subjects exposed to, actively infected with, or recovered from COVID-19 were included in the dataset. The sample metadata nearly always contained a de-identified subject ID, COVID-19 status, age in years and sex. The prospective study material was composed of cDNA or gDNA derived from T cells, B-cell-depleted T cells, or PBMCs. The samples were drawn from the first 160 participants of the ongoing ImmuneRACE study and from 1,254 subjects provided by 6 global collaborators.

The immunoSEQ Assay, a bias-controlled multiplex PCR, was used to amplify TCRbeta CDR3 regions from genomic DNA. Per the source publication's procedure: Within the assay, amplification of reference gene primers was used to estimate how many nucleated cells each sample contained. To quantify the absolute abundance of each unique TCRbeta CDR3 rearrangement, sequence reads were collapsed and filtered. For each sample, productive Simpson clonality was calculated by taking the square root of Simpson's diversity index across productive rearrangements. TCRdb retrieved this table from immuneACCESS and kept in-frame rearrangements only. Not all clones are present; in checked studies, unresolved V genes account for under half, and no reason is known for the remainder. V, J and clone size derive from that table, while D and trimming were established from the DNA sequence. This sample holds some 150,000 clones; approximately 86% were observed only once. Together, the top ten hold 2.5% to 4% of the sample.

Remarks on this clone: Its antigen target is currently unknown. No base quality information exists; no much larger clone differs at one position.

The CDR3 starts with the cysteine, ends with the phenylalanine, and has 15 residues. CDR3 DNA is the only sequence kept; it has 45 bases, read in frame from the first base. Trimming takes 2 bases off V and 4 bases off J; junction bases not matched to a gene: 5. CDR1 and CDR2 were assigned from the germline V gene (reference sequence) as SGHNT and YYREEE. Each collaborating institution followed its own protocols to collect whole blood in K2EDTA tubes. For TCRbeta analysis, collaborator samples were shipped as frozen whole blood, as isolated PBMCs, or as DNA extracted from either sample type. Results and caveats for the whole study, not just this receptor: The amount of clinical and demographic metadata varied by source and participant and was provided uncurated.

Input material: peripheral blood. This chain joins TRBV5-4 to TRBJ2-3; the junction holds 9 bases that match TRBD2. This sequence originates from a man in his 70s with acute or convalescent COVID-19. The DNA sequence is as follows: TGTGCCAGCAGCTTTCCTAGCGGGAAGTCAGATACGCAGTATTTT. Its amino acids are CASSFPSGKSDTQYF.